These 12 T cell receptor beta chains originate from one sample sequenced in a study of blood T cell repertoires in COVID-19. The repertoire was sequenced with immunoSEQ multiplex PCR; TCRdb's copy has only in-frame clones and lacks some. The sample has about 230,000 clones, 88% seen once. What was sequenced was PBMCs or T cells enriched from blood (not recorded which). The source of these receptors is a woman in her thirties or forties with acute COVID-19.

In DNA, the CDR3 is TGTGCCAGCAGCTTGAGACAAGTAGGCTACACCTTC. This sequence encodes CASSLRQVGYTF. The chain is built from TRBV5-6 and TRBJ1-2, with no clear D. Trimming removed 1 base from V and 8 bases from J, with 9 bases in between. The CDR3 spans 12 residues. Germline V gene lookup returns CDR1 SGHDT and CDR2 YYEEEE.

The rearrangement uses TRBV27 and TRBJ2-3, with a tentative D call TRBD2 (6 bases). The germline V gene encodes CDR1 MNHEY and CDR2 SMNVEV (reference sequence). This CDR3 has 14 amino acids. V was clipped by 2 bases and J by 5 bases, with 11 bases between them. The CDR3 reads CASSLLGGIDTQYF. The CDR3, as DNA: TGTGCCAGCAGTTTACTCGGGGGTATAGATACGCAGTATTTT.

This chain uses TRBV5-1 with TRBJ2-5; weak D call: TRBD1 (6 bases). Trimming cost V 4 bases and J 1 base, with 17 bases left between them. The CDR3 totals 16 residues. The germline V gene encodes CDR1 SGHRS and CDR2 YFSETQ. CDR3 sequence reads: CASSPYPTGPQETQYF. The DNA of the CDR3 is TGCGCCAGCAGCCCCTACCCTACAGGGCCCCAAGAGACCCAGTACTTC.

This chain joins TRBV4-1 and TRBJ2-3; 7 bases align to TRBD2. Germline CDR1 MGHRA, CDR2 YSYEKL. The CDR3 runs 14 residues. Trimming took 4 bases from V and 4 from J; bases not matched to a gene: 5. The DNA of the CDR3 is TGCGCCAGCAGCCTCGGACTAGGCGCAGATACGCAGTATTTT. Protein: CASSLGLGADTQYF.

This sequence joins TRBV30 and TRBJ1-1; TRBD1 agrees at 8 bases. Trimming removed 8 bases from V and 5 bases from J; junction bases left unmatched: 7. CDR3 length equals 12 residues. The germline CDR1 and CDR2 sequences are GTSNPN and SVGIG (reference sequence). CDR3 protein: CAIGQGVTEAFF. The CDR3 DNA reads as TGTGCCATAGGACAGGGTGTGACTGAAGCTTTCTTT.

V usage is TRBV15 and J usage is TRBJ1-4; TRBD1 is a possible D gene (5 bases). Germline CDR1 LNHNV, CDR2 YYDKDF (reference sequence). This CDR3 region has 15 residues. The V gene lost 4 bases and the J gene lost 7 bases, with 16 bases spanning the gap. CDR3 in amino acids: CATSTSGGEGEKLFF. Here the CDR3 DNA reads TGTGCCACCAGCACTAGCGGGGGGGAAGGTGAAAAACTGTTTTTT.

V is TRBV19 and J is TRBJ1-1, with 7 bases lining up with TRBD1. The CDR3 extends over 14 amino acids. CDR1 is LNHDA and CDR2 is SQIVND in the germline V gene (reference sequence). The trim removed 4 bases at V and 4 bases at J, leaving 6 bases unmatched. CDR3 nucleotides: TGTGCCAGTAGTACCATCGACAGGGTCACTGAAGCTTTCTTT. Protein product: CASSTIDRVTEAFF.

The chain recombines TRBV7-2 with TRBJ1-2; TRBD1 agrees at 9 bases. The CDR3 runs to 14 residues. The ends lost 1 base at V and 7 bases at J; junction bases unmatched: 4. Germline V CDR1 and CDR2: SGHTA, FQGNSA. The CDR3 coding sequence is TGTGCCAGCAGCTTAGGGGACAGGGAGGGTGGCTACACCTTC. It codes for CASSLGDREGGYTF.

The chain uses TRBV4-1 and TRBJ2-2; D is ambiguous. V shed 0 bases and J shed 3 bases, with 5 bases lying between them. The CDR3 extends over 14 amino acids. The germline V gene encodes CDR1 MGHRA and CDR2 YSYEKL. CDR3 nucleotides: TGCGCCAGCAGCCAAGACCATTACACCGGGGAGCTGTTTTTT. Its translation: CASSQDHYTGELFF.

This chain uses TRBV18 with TRBJ1-3; perhaps TRBD1 as D (5 bases). The CDR3 has 16 amino acids. Germline V gene data show CDR1 as KGHSH and CDR2 as LQKENI. V lost 2 bases and J 3 bases, leaving 14 bases between the germline ends. CDR3 sequence: CASSPAQGTGGNTIYF. In DNA form, the CDR3 reads TGTGCCAGCTCACCAGCCCAGGGAACTGGTGGAAACACCATATATTTT.

The chain couples TRBV3-1 (or the pseudogene TRBV3-2) to TRBJ1-3, with D unresolved. Trimming removed 0 bases from V and 2 bases from J, with 11 bases in between. From germline, CDR1 is LGHDT and CDR2 YNNKEL (reference sequence). The CDR3 extends over 16 amino acids. In nucleotides, the CDR3 is TGTGCCAGCAGCCAAGATTTGCCCGGGACTGGAAACACCATATATTTT. It codes for CASSQDLPGTGNTIYF.

About this clone itself: Without the conserved terminal phenylalanine or tryptophan, this CDR3 likely stems from a read error. It is unclear where the CDR3 begins or ends on the DNA, so no DNA is shown, and the CDR3 is as TCRdb lists it. The V gene is TRBV11-2, the J gene TRBJ2-7; no check of the table's D call, TRBD1, against the DNA was made. Termini included, the CDR3 measures 13 amino acids. CDR1 is SGHAT, CDR2 FQNNGV, per germline. The CDR3 loop reads CASSLGRGLSSSA.